These 29 T cell receptor beta chains were all obtained from the same sample, sequenced in a study of response to subunit inactivated influenza vaccine. A single record per CDR3 protein comes from TCRdb applying MiXCR to the RT-PCR reads. This sample yields around 540,000 distinct CDR3 sequences, of which roughly 10% are seen a single time; roughly 10% belongs to the top ten. The sample was PBMCs from blood, taken on the day of vaccination. All receptors come from a man over 45 who received an inactivated influenza vaccine.

The chain has TRBV12-3 or TRBV12-4 and TRBJ1-1, with a possible D match to TRBD1 (5 bases). Deletions cut 6 bases from V and 0 bases from J, with 11 bases between. The CDR3 is 14 amino acids. DNA of the CDR3: TGTGCCAGCAGGGAACAGGACCTGAACACTGAAGCTTTCTTT. Translating gives CASREQDLNTEAFF.

This clonotype has a handful of counts. This chain links TRBV15 with TRBJ2-2, with TRBD2 as a possible D gene (5 bases). This CDR3 region has 14 residues. V dropped 0 bases and J dropped 6 bases, with 8 bases sitting between them. Germline CDR1 is LNHNV and CDR2 is YYDKDF (reference sequence). CDR3 sequence: CATSRDPGAGELFF. The CDR3, as DNA: TGTGCCACCAGCAGAGATCCCGGGGCCGGGGAGCTGTTTTTT.

In regard to this clonotype: This may arise from a read error, as a much more abundant clone is one base away. The CDR3 here is CASTITAQNEKLSF. In DNA, the CDR3 is TGTGCCAGCACAATCACGGCGCAAAATGAAAAACTGTCTTTT. The gene calls are TRBV2 and TRBJ1-4; the D is unclear. This CDR3 contains 14 residues. From germline, CDR1 is SNHLY and CDR2 FYNNEI.

This clonotype was recorded once. The chain couples TRBV7-2 to TRBJ2-1; the D gene is possibly TRBD2 (5 bases). This CDR3 spans 11 amino acids. Trimming took off 4 bases at V and 9 bases at J, with 7 bases between the two ends. Germline loops: CDR1 SGHTA, CDR2 FQGNSA. CDR3 sequence: CASSSEGEQFF. The DNA of the CDR3 is TGTGCCAGCAGCTCCGAGGGTGAGCAGTTCTTC.

This clonotype was observed a few times. This chain links TRBV4-2 with TRBJ2-7; D call uncertain. CDR1 and CDR2 from the germline V gene are LGHNA and YNFKEQ. V dropped 0 bases and J dropped 2 bases, with 5 bases sitting between them. The CDR3 runs to 13 residues. This CDR3 is CASSQERTYEQYF. In DNA, the CDR3 is TGTGCCAGCAGCCAAGAAAGAACCTACGAGCAGTACTTC.

This clonotype was seen ten or more times. The chain combines TRBV12-3 or TRBV12-4 with TRBJ2-3; the match to TRBD2 covers 7 bases. The J segment lost 7 bases and the V segment lost 5 bases, leaving 12 bases of the junction unmatched. This CDR3 comprises 15 residues. Here the CDR3 reads CASSLLGGGGNTQYF. Written as DNA, the CDR3 is TGTGCCAGCAGTCTCCTTGGGGGGGGGGGAAATACGCAGTATTTT.

This clonotype has only a few counts. This chain links TRBV29-1 with TRBJ2-2, with TRBD2 as a possible D gene (6 bases). This CDR3 comprises 12 residues. With 4 bases removed from V and 4 bases from J, the gap between germline ends came to 7 bases. Germline loops: CDR1 SQVTM, CDR2 ANQGSEA. CDR3 loop: CSVVGGTGELFF. CDR3 DNA sequence: TGCAGCGTTGTGGGGGGCACCGGGGAGCTGTTTTTT.

V usage is TRBV11-2 and J usage is TRBJ2-6, with TRBD2 matching 7 bases. Germline V gene sequence: CDR1 SGHAT, CDR2 FQNNGV. With V trimmed by 0 bases and J by 1 base, 12 bases remained unmatched. The CDR3 contains 20 residues. For the CDR3, the DNA is TGTGCCAGCAGCTTAGACATCAGGACTAGAGGGAGATCTGGGGCCAACGTCCTGACTTTC. Its protein is CASSLDIRTRGRSGANVLTF.

V and J are TRBV20-1 and TRBJ2-5; D is uncertain. Looked up from germline, CDR1 is DFQATT and CDR2 is SNEGSKA (reference sequence). V lost 5 bases, J lost 5 bases, and 9 bases lay in between. CDR3 length: 11 amino acids. CDR3 nucleotide sequence: TGCAGTGCTGCTCCGGTCGAGACCCAGTACTTC. This encodes CSAAPVETQYF.

V is TRBV2 and J is TRBJ2-1; 9 positions match TRBD1. Germline loops: CDR1 SNHLY, CDR2 FYNNEI. There are 14 residues in the CDR3. Unmatched junction bases numbered 4, after V lost 6 bases and J lost 4 bases. CDR3 sequence: CASRPGQGYNEQFF. The CDR3 DNA is TGTGCCAGCAGACCGGGACAGGGATACAATGAGCAGTTCTTC.

The CDR3 is CASSLLGLNSYEQYF. The CDR3 DNA reads TGTGCCAGCAGTTTATTAGGACTAAACTCCTACGAGCAGTACTTC. This chain uses TRBV27 with TRBJ2-7, with a possible D match to TRBD2 (6 bases). Germline assignment: CDR1 MNHEY and CDR2 SMNVEV (reference sequence). CDR3 length: 15 amino acids. V gave up 1 base and J gave up 0 bases, with 10 bases separating them.

This chain links TRBV30 with TRBJ2-2, with D tentatively TRBD1 (5 bases). Deletions cut 4 bases from V and 7 bases from J, with 13 bases between. The CDR3 totals 13 residues. Per the germline V gene, CDR1 is GTSNPN and CDR2 is SVGIG (reference sequence). CDR3: CAWTGRGDGELFF. The CDR3 DNA is TGTGCCTGGACAGGAAGGGGCGACGGGGAGCTGTTTTTT.

In this sample, this clonotype turned up a few times. The chain links TRBV28 to TRBJ2-7; D might be TRBD1 (5 bases). Trimming stripped 10 bases from V and 2 bases from J, with 15 bases between. Germline loops: CDR1 MDHEN, CDR2 SYDVKM. There are 13 residues in the CDR3. The CDR3 nucleotides are TGTGCCACCGGTGGGGCCTTAACCTACGAGCAGTACTTC. Residues: CATGGALTYEQYF.

This clonotype was counted a few times. This sequence joins TRBV24-1 and TRBJ2-5; perhaps TRBD2 as D (6 bases). The CDR3 runs 15 residues. CDR1 is KGHDR and CDR2 is SFDVKD in the germline V gene. V was cut by 2 bases and J by 4 bases, with 13 bases left in between. CDR3 DNA sequence: TGTGCCACCAGTGATTCGAGGACTACAGGAGAGACCCAGTACTTC. It yields the protein CATSDSRTTGETQYF.

The V gene is TRBV6-5, the J gene TRBJ2-7, with 7 bases matching TRBD2. The CDR3 length is 14 residues. Trimming cost V 1 base and J 3 bases; bases outside gene matches: 3. Germline CDR1 MNHEY, CDR2 SVGAGI. The DNA for the CDR3 is TGTGCCAGCAGTTACTTGGGGGGGGGCTACGAGCAGTACTTC. It encodes CASSYLGGGYEQYF.

This clonotype was detected a few times. This chain links TRBV19 with TRBJ1-2; D call uncertain. The CDR3 runs to 12 residues. The ends were cut back, 4 bases at V and 5 bases at J, with 8 bases in the middle. Germline V gene data show CDR1 as LNHDA and CDR2 as SQIVND (reference sequence). The DNA of the CDR3 is TGTGCCAGTAGTAGCCAATTGTATGGCTACACCTTC. Its translation: CASSSQLYGYTF.

There are a few counts of this clonotype. V and J are TRBV12-3 or TRBV12-4 and TRBJ2-3; D is perhaps TRBD2 (6 bases). Trimming took 2 bases from V and 5 from J, leaving 8 bases between them. The CDR3 spans 13 residues. The CDR3 coding sequence is TGTGCCAGCAGTTTAAGGAGGGTAGATACGCAGTATTTT. It yields the protein CASSLRRVDTQYF.

In this sample, this clonotype turned up a few times. The chain couples TRBV6-1 to TRBJ1-1; D gene unclear. Trimming stripped 4 bases from V and 5 bases from J, with 11 bases between. The CDR3 runs 13 residues. From germline, CDR1 is MNHNS and CDR2 SASEGT. This CDR3 is CASSGLLRTEAFF. The CDR3 bases are TGTGCCAGCAGTGGGTTATTGAGAACTGAAGCTTTCTTT.

CDR3 bases: TGTGCCAGCAGCTCTGGGACATTAGAGACCCAGTACTTC. This encodes CASSSGTLETQYF. V is TRBV7-7 and J is TRBJ2-5; a possible D gene is TRBD1 (6 bases). The V gene lost 4 bases and the J gene lost 4 bases, with 10 bases spanning the gap. The CDR3 runs to 13 residues. The germline V gene encodes CDR1 SSHAT and CDR2 FNYEAQ (reference sequence).

As for this clonotype: A much larger clone is a single base away; this may be a read error. V usage is TRBV27 and J usage is TRBJ1-1; D is ambiguous. Germline CDR1 is MNHEY and CDR2 is SMNVEV (reference sequence). V lost 10 bases and J lost 3, with 18 bases in between. This CDR3 contains 14 residues. As DNA, the CDR3 is TGTGCCAACACCCCTCGGCCGGGTGACACTGAAGCTTTCTTT. This sequence encodes CANTPRPGDTEAFF.

This clonotype has at least ten counts. This chain connects TRBV27 to TRBJ2-7; possible D gene TRBD1, 6 bases. Between the trimmed V and J ends, which lost 2 bases and 6 bases, there was a span of 17 bases. CDR1 is MNHEY and CDR2 is SMNVEV in the germline V gene (reference sequence). The length of the CDR3 is 15 residues. DNA of the CDR3: TGTGCCAGCAGTTTAATTGGGGGCTCGGGATCCGAGCAGTACTTC. Residues: CASSLIGGSGSEQYF.

This chain joins TRBV5-1 and TRBJ1-1; D is possibly TRBD1 (6 bases). Trimming shortened V by 3 bases and J by 4 bases, and 16 bases separated the two germline ends. The germline V gene has CDR1 SGHRS and CDR2 YFSETQ. The CDR3 is 15 amino acids. The CDR3 loop reads CASSSSGAATTEAFF. The CDR3 DNA is TGCGCCAGCAGCTCTTCGGGGGCCGCGACCACTGAAGCTTTCTTT.

The rearrangement uses TRBV21-1 and TRBJ2-7; the D segment call TRBD1 is taken from the table without a DNA check. TRBV21-1 is noted as a pseudogene. The CDR3 totals 16 residues. Here the CDR3 DNA reads TGTGCCAGCAGCAATGAGGACAGGGCAAGCTCCTACGAGCAGTACTTC. This codes for CASSNEDRASSYEQYF.

This clonotype was seen a handful of times. The V call is TRBV15, the J call TRBJ1-4; 7 bases fit TRBD1. This CDR3 has 16 residues. Germline CDR1 is LNHNV and CDR2 is YYDKDF (reference sequence). V gave up 5 bases and J gave up 0 bases; unmatched junction bases: 6. CDR3 sequence: CATSGGTVATNEKLFF. CDR3 DNA: TGTGCCACCAGCGGAGGGACAGTTGCAACTAATGAAAAACTGTTTTTT.

This clonotype was counted ten times or more. This chain joins TRBV11-2 and TRBJ2-5, with a weak D call TRBD1 (6 bases). This CDR3 contains 17 residues. Germline loops: CDR1 SGHAT, CDR2 FQNNGV. The V end lost 0 bases, the J end lost 2 bases, and 16 bases lay between the germline ends. Written as DNA, the CDR3 is TGTGCCAGCAGCTTAGATCTCCCAGGGGCATGGCAAGAGACCCAGTACTTC. It translates to CASSLDLPGAWQETQYF. The full variable domain, with the rest looked up from reference TRBV11-2 and TRBJ2-5, is EAGVAQSPRYKIIEKRQSVAFWCNPISGHATLYWYQQILGQGPKLLIQFQNNGVVDDSQLPKDRFSAERLKGVDSTLKIQPAKLEDSAVYLCASSLDLPGAWQETQYFGPGTRLLVL.

This chain connects TRBV12-3 or TRBV12-4 to TRBJ2-5; 12 nucleotides match TRBD2. The V segment lost 5 bases and the J segment 5 bases; nucleotides outside the gene matches: 12. There are 17 residues in the CDR3. CDR3 sequence (DNA): TGTGCCAGCAGTACACCCCGGCTAGCGGGAGGGTTGGAGACCCAGTACTTC. This codes for CASSTPRLAGGLETQYF.

This chain joins TRBV24-1 and TRBJ2-2, with D unclear. Trimming stripped 2 bases from V and 6 bases from J, with 9 bases between. Germline V gives CDR1 KGHDR, CDR2 SFDVKD. The CDR3 spans 14 residues. In DNA form, the CDR3 reads TGTGCCACCAGTGATTCGGAGTGGGCCGGGGAGCTGTTTTTT. Its translation is CATSDSEWAGELFF.

The chain has TRBV4-1 and TRBJ2-3; no definite D call. Deletions cut 0 bases from V and 6 bases from J, with 13 bases between. This CDR3 spans 15 amino acids. Germline CDR1 is MGHRA and CDR2 is YSYEKL. As DNA, the CDR3 is TGCGCCAGCAGCCAAGATCGGATACCCCGGGATACGCAGTATTTT. Protein product: CASSQDRIPRDTQYF.

The chain employs TRBV27 and TRBJ2-1; 10 positions agree with TRBD2. Germline CDR1 and CDR2: MNHEY and SMNVEV (reference sequence). The CDR3 length is 20 residues. Losses at the gene ends were 0 bases for V and 4 bases for J; bases not matched to a gene: 15. The CDR3 loop reads CASSLSAIAPLAGRYNEQFF. The CDR3 DNA reads TGTGCCAGCAGTTTATCGGCTATTGCCCCACTAGCGGGACGATACAATGAGCAGTTCTTC.